These T cell receptor beta chains were read from a single sample in a study of cytomegalovirus exposure and HLA in healthy donors. Sequencing was performed with immunoSEQ multiplex PCR; in TCRdb, only in-frame clones are kept and a portion is missing. This sample has 110,000 to 150,000 clones, with roughly 80% found just once. What was sequenced was PBMCs. The receptors come from a man aged 35-49 years in good health and CMV-seronegative. Each CDR3 is given with its conserved first and last residue. A D gene is named only where the DNA matches it firmly. A clone size is listed for some rows: how often the clone was seen (once, few, many), or a class if it is expanded.

v_gene,j_gene,d_gene,abundance,CDR3nt,CDR3aa
TRBV30,TRBJ1-4,NA,few,TGTGCCTGTTACTACTCCGGGACTTATCAAGGAAAACTGTTTTTT,CACYYSGTYQGKLFF
TRBV7-9,TRBJ2-7,TRBD1,NA,TGTGCCAGCAGCTTAGACAGGGGGCTTGACGAGCAGTACTTC,CASSLDRGLDEQYF
TRBV6-1,TRBJ1-1,TRBD1,NA,TGTGCCAGCAGTAAGGACAGGGCTGGCACTGAAGCTTTCTTT,CASSKDRAGTEAFF
TRBV6-6,TRBJ2-1,NA,NA,TGTGCCAGCAGTCCCCCCGGACTTAACAATGAGCAGTTCTTC,CASSPPGLNNEQFF
TRBV7-8,TRBJ2-2,TRBD1,NA,TGTGCCAGCAGCACCCGACAGGGTTCGAACACCGGGGAGCTGTTTTTT,CASSTRQGSNTGELFF
TRBV29-1,TRBJ1-5,TRBD1,NA,TGCAGCGTCCGCGGACAGGGAAATCAGCCCCAGCATTTT,CSVRGQGNQPQHF
TRBV7-2,TRBJ2-7,TRBD1,NA,TGTGCCAGCAGCCATAAAACAGGGGCCTCCGTTCCATACGAGCAGTACTTC,CASSHKTGASVPYEQYF
TRBV6-6,TRBJ2-5,TRBD1,once,TGTGCCAGCAGTTCGCACGTGGACAGGGCGACGGAGACCCAGTACTTC,CASSSHVDRATETQYF
TRBV11-2,TRBJ2-5,NA,NA,TGTGCCAGCGGCCAGCGACAGTACCAAGAGACCCAGTACTTC,CASGQRQYQETQYF
TRBV27,TRBJ2-7,TRBD1,NA,TGTGCCAGCAGTTTATCCATGGGACAGGGGGACTACGAGCAGTACTTC,CASSLSMGQGDYEQYF
TRBV4-2,TRBJ2-6,TRBD1,NA,TGTGCCAGCAGCCTTGGACAGGGGCTCTCTGGGGCCAACGTCCTGACTTTC,CASSLGQGLSGANVLTF
TRBV27,TRBJ1-6,TRBD1,few,TGTGCCAGCAGTTTACTACAGGGGGGTTCTTCACCCCTCCACTTT,CASSLLQGGSSPLHF
TRBV11-2,TRBJ2-5,NA,NA,TGTGCCAGCAGCTCGACACCTTCCAGGGAGACCCAGTACTTC,CASSSTPSRETQYF
TRBV5-4,TRBJ2-7,TRBD1,NA,TGTGCCAGCAGCTTGGGGTTTCAGGGGGCGAAGGAGCAGTACTTC,CASSLGFQGAKEQYF
TRBV7-5,TRBJ2-2,NA,NA,TGTGTCAGAAGCTTAGCGCTTAGGACTAGCGGGATCTTTTTGAACACCGGGGAGCTGTTTTTT,CVRSLALRTSGIFLNTGELFF
TRBV27,TRBJ2-1,TRBD1,NA,TGTGCCAGCAGTCCAGACAGGGGTGGCCTTAATGAGCAGTTCTTC,CASSPDRGGLNEQFF
TRBV11-2,TRBJ1-1,NA,few,TGTGCCAGCAGCTCCAAAATGGGGGGCACTGAAGCTTTCTTT,CASSSKMGGTEAFF
TRBV27,TRBJ2-1,NA,NA,TGTGCCAGCAGAGGGGTATTGGACAGCCTCAATGAGCAGTTCTTC,CASRGVLDSLNEQFF
TRBV2,TRBJ1-2,TRBD1,NA,TGTGCCAGCGACCGGGACAGGGGGGGTGGCTACACCTTC,CASDRDRGGGYTF
TRBV11-1,TRBJ1-6,NA,NA,TGTGCCAGCAGCTTAACAGGTCCGGGTTCACCCCTCCACTTT,CASSLTGPGSPLHF
TRBV7-3,TRBJ2-7,NA,NA,TGTGCCAGCAGCACAGGGTCGGGGTACGAGCAGTACTTC,CASSTGSGYEQYF
TRBV5-6,TRBJ2-7,TRBD1,NA,TGTGCCAGCAGCACGAAATCAGGGGGTTACGAGCAGTACTTC,CASSTKSGGYEQYF
TRBV4-3,TRBJ2-1,TRBD1,NA,TGCGCCAGCAGCCAGTCGGACAGGGGGGATGAGCAGTTCTTC,CASSQSDRGDEQFF
TRBV4-1,TRBJ1-2,TRBD1,NA,TGCGCCAGCAGCCTACAGGGGAACGATGGCTACACCTTC,CASSLQGNDGYTF
TRBV15,TRBJ2-7,NA,NA,TGTGCCACCAGCAAAGACGGAGACTACGAGCAGTACTTC,CATSKDGDYEQYF
TRBV7-9,TRBJ2-3,NA,NA,TGTGCCAGCAGCGAACAGGGCGTCGGAGATACGCAGTATTTT,CASSEQGVGDTQYF
TRBV5-4,TRBJ2-3,NA,NA,TGTGCCAGCAGCCCGAAACCCGTTGGAGGGGGCGGCACAGATACGCAGTATTTT,CASSPKPVGGGGTDTQYF
TRBV6-1,TRBJ2-7,TRBD1,NA,TGTGCCAGCAACCCGGTGGGGACAGGGGTTTACGAGCAGTACTTC,CASNPVGTGVYEQYF
TRBV5-1,TRBJ2-7,NA,NA,TGCGCCAGCAGCATAGGGACACCAAGCTCCTACGAGCAGTACTTC,CASSIGTPSSYEQYF
TRBV6-5,TRBJ2-2,TRBD2,NA,TGTGCCAGCAGTGTTAGCGGGGGGGAGCTGTTTTTT,CASSVSGGELFF
TRBV5-5,TRBJ2-1,TRBD2,NA,TGTGCCAGCAGCTTCCGGCTAGCGGGGGGGCCGACCTACAATGAGCAGTTCTTC,CASSFRLAGGPTYNEQFF
TRBV19,TRBJ1-2,NA,NA,TGTGCCAGTAGTATAGAAGCAGGGAACTATGGCTACACCTTC,CASSIEAGNYGYTF
TRBV7-3,TRBJ2-7,TRBD2,NA,TGTGCCAGCAGCCCCAGCGGGGTTCCCACCTACGAGCAGTACTTC,CASSPSGVPTYEQYF
TRBV5-4,TRBJ1-1,NA,NA,TGTGCCAGCAGCTCCCTTCAGCAGAACTACAACACTGAAGCTTTCTTT,CASSSLQQNYNTEAFF
TRBV2,TRBJ1-5,NA,few,TGTGCCAGCAGTGAGCCCCAGGGCAATCAGCCCCAGCATTTT,CASSEPQGNQPQHF
TRBV2,TRBJ2-1,NA,few,TGTGCCAGCAGTGAACGAGCGGCATTAGCGGAATTGCTCCGAGACAATGAGCAGTTCTTC,CASSERAALAELLRDNEQFF
TRBV7-6,TRBJ2-2,NA,NA,TGTGCCAGCAGCTTAGATCCGAGGAGCAGGGTGACCGGGGAGCTGTTTTTT,CASSLDPRSRVTGELFF
TRBV7-9,TRBJ1-1,NA,NA,TGTGCCAGCAGCTTCGGAGCGGTTGGCACTGAAGCTTTCTTT,CASSFGAVGTEAFF
TRBV4-2,TRBJ1-2,NA,few,TGTGCCAGCAGCCAAGAAGTCAGGGGAGAGGATGGCTACACCTTC,CASSQEVRGEDGYTF
TRBV5-6,TRBJ2-3,TRBD2,NA,TGTGTGGGGGGGGGTAGCCCAGATACGCAGTATTTT,CVGGGSPDTQYF
TRBV19,TRBJ1-3,NA,NA,TGTGCCAGTATGGAGGGGTATGCGTCCGGAAACACCATATATTTT,CASMEGYASGNTIYF
TRBV9,TRBJ2-1,TRBD1,few,TGTGCCAGCGGTGACAGGGGCAACAATGAGCAGTTCTTC,CASGDRGNNEQFF
TRBV19,TRBJ2-7,NA,NA,TGTGCCAGTAGTATTGGTAAAGCCGGCGAGCAGTACTTC,CASSIGKAGEQYF
TRBV7-3,TRBJ1-4,NA,NA,TGTGCCAGCAGCGACGGGGGAAAACTGTTTTTT,CASSDGGKLFF
TRBV2,TRBJ2-1,TRBD1,NA,TGTGCCAGCAGTGAACAGGGGGATGAGCAGTTCTTC,CASSEQGDEQFF
TRBV12-5,TRBJ2-5,NA,NA,TGTGCTAGTGGCCCTAGGGAGACCCAGTACTTC,CASGPRETQYF
TRBV4-1,TRBJ2-1,NA,NA,TGCGCCAGCAGCCTTTGGACGGGAAGCTCCTACAATGAGCAGTTCTTC,CASSLWTGSSYNEQFF
TRBV2,TRBJ1-6,NA,NA,TGTGCCAGCCGGGACTTAAGCTCCTATAATTCACCCCTCCACTTT,CASRDLSSYNSPLHF